The 21 T cell receptor beta chains listed next were all sequenced from one sample in a study of CD8+ T cells in alopecia areata. Sequencing relied on a cDNA template that was reverse transcribed from extracted RNA. TCRdb's copy holds only in-frame clones and misses some; the assay was immunoSEQ multiplex PCR. The table lists about 37,000 clones, around 50% of them singletons, with under 2% in the top ten. In the case of several patients, the CD4+ cells were sorted into CD25+CD127- cells. Sample: CD4+ Tregs sorted from blood. These receptors originate from a human donor with alopecia areata.

The V and J genes are TRBV21-1 and TRBJ2-1. TRBV21-1 is annotated as a pseudogene. The CDR3 is made up of 20 amino acids. In nucleotides, the CDR3 is TGTGCCAGCAGCAAAACCCATTCCTTGGGGGGCCGCTGTCACTACAATGAGCAGTTCTTC. Its translation is CASSKTHSLGGRCHYNEQFF.

This clone appeared a few times. CDR3 nucleotides: TGTGCCAGCAGCCCACAGGGAAGAGATGGCTACACCTTC. Translating gives CASSPQGRDGYTF. The chain couples TRBV7-9 to TRBJ1-2, with D perhaps matching TRBD1 (6 bases). The CDR3 is 13 amino acids. V lost 5 bases and J 6 bases, leaving 13 bases between the germline ends. The germline V gene encodes CDR1 SEHNR and CDR2 FQNEAQ (reference sequence).

The chain couples TRBV10-2 to TRBJ2-5; possibly TRBD2 for D (5 bases). V was shortened by 7 bases and J by 0 bases, with 6 bases between the two germline ends. The germline gives CDR1 WSHSY, CDR2 SAAADI. This CDR3 is 12 amino acids long. The CDR3 sequence: CASTGYQETQYF. The CDR3 DNA sequence: TGCGCCAGCACGGGGTACCAAGAGACCCAGTACTTC.

This chain links TRBV10-3 with TRBJ1-1, with 7 positions matching TRBD1. Germline V gene lookup returns CDR1 ENHRY and CDR2 SYGVKD. Trimming removed 5 bases from V and 1 base from J; junction bases left unmatched: 7. The CDR3 runs 15 residues. CDR3 loop: CAISPTQGRNTEAFF. In DNA, the CDR3 is TGTGCCATCAGTCCTACACAGGGGAGGAACACTGAAGCTTTCTTT.

This chain connects TRBV28 to TRBJ2-2; TRBD2 is a possible D gene (6 bases). Trimming removed 6 bases from V and 6 bases from J, with 14 bases in between. Germline V CDR1 and CDR2: MDHEN, SYDVKM. CDR3 length: 14 residues. Here the CDR3 reads CASSRGLVSGELFF. In DNA, the CDR3 is TGTGCCAGCAGCCGGGGACTCGTGTCCGGGGAGCTGTTTTTT.

This clone was counted only a few times. V and J are TRBV7-2 and TRBJ2-5; 10 bases map to TRBD2. The V segment lost 5 bases and the J segment 2 bases; nucleotides outside the gene matches: 8. In germline, CDR1 is SGHTA, CDR2 FQGNSA. The CDR3 covers 16 residues. The CDR3, as DNA: TGTGCCAGCAGCCAAGTAACAGCGGGGGGGCAAGAGACCCAGTACTTC. Its protein product is CASSQVTAGGQETQYF.

In this sample, this clone turned up once. The chain uses TRBV6-5 and TRBJ1-1, with D hard to call. Germline CDR1 MNHEY, CDR2 SVGAGI. The CDR3 has 12 residues. Trimming cost V 6 bases and J 2 bases, with 7 bases left between them. The CDR3 sequence: CASRKVNTEAFF. CDR3 DNA sequence: TGTGCCAGCAGGAAGGTTAACACTGAAGCTTTCTTT.

The chain combines TRBV7-2 with TRBJ2-1; D gene uncertain. The CDR3 contains 15 residues. V shed 2 bases and J shed 2 bases, with 10 bases lying between them. CDR1 and CDR2 (germline): SGHTA, FQGNSA. CDR3 sequence (DNA): TGTGCCAGCAGCTTATCGCACAGCACCTACAATGAGCAGTTCTTC. Translated, it gives CASSLSHSTYNEQFF.

The chain joins TRBV5-1 to TRBJ2-1; weak D call: TRBD1 (5 bases). The CDR3 loop spans 13 amino acids. Germline V gives CDR1 SGHRS, CDR2 YFSETQ. With 5 bases removed from V and 2 bases from J, the gap between germline ends came to 8 bases. The chain's CDR3 is CASRLGAYNEQFF. CDR3 sequence (DNA): TGCGCCAGCAGGCTAGGGGCCTACAATGAGCAGTTCTTC.

The rearrangement uses TRBV7-9 and TRBJ1-5; no reliable D call. Between the trimmed V and J ends, which lost 5 bases and 5 bases, there was a span of 10 bases. There are 13 residues in the CDR3. The germline V gene encodes CDR1 SEHNR and CDR2 FQNEAQ (reference sequence). CDR3 residues: CASSAQGYQPQHF. CDR3 DNA: TGTGCCAGCAGCGCGCAAGGATATCAGCCCCAGCATTTT.

The V call is TRBV20-1, the J call TRBJ1-3, with D possibly TRBD1 on 6 matching bases. The CDR3 has 11 amino acids. Germline assignment: CDR1 DFQATT and CDR2 SNEGSKA (reference sequence). In nucleotides, the CDR3 is TGCAGCGCAGGGGCTAGAAACACCATATATTTT. It codes for CSAGARNTIYF.

The CDR3 DNA reads as TGTGCCAGCAGTTTAGGACAGGGGAACACTGAAGCTTTCTTT. This gives the protein CASSLGQGNTEAFF. This chain links TRBV27 with TRBJ1-1; 8 bases fit TRBD1. Germline lookup yields CDR1 MNHEY and CDR2 SMNVEV (reference sequence). The trim removed 2 bases at V and 1 base at J, leaving 0 bases unmatched. This CDR3 has 14 amino acids.

This clone was recorded only once. The genes are TRBV27 and TRBJ1-2; 7 bases are a match to TRBD1. The germline V gene encodes CDR1 MNHEY and CDR2 SMNVEV (reference sequence). V lost 5 bases, J lost 7 bases, and 4 bases stayed unmatched. The CDR3 is 12 amino acids. The DNA for the CDR3 is TGTGCCAGCAGTCCGACAGGGCTTGGCTACACCTTC. Protein sequence: CASSPTGLGYTF.

This sequence joins TRBV2 and TRBJ2-3; possible D gene TRBD2, 5 bases. The germline V gene encodes CDR1 SNHLY and CDR2 FYNNEI. V was shortened by 1 base and J by 9 bases, with 17 bases between the two germline ends. This CDR3 region has 15 residues. CDR3 protein: CASSEEGAAPATQYF. The CDR3 region has the DNA TGTGCCAGCAGTGAAGAGGGAGCGGCCCCTGCAACGCAGTATTTT.

This clone has a handful of counts. The rearrangement uses TRBV7-2 and TRBJ2-5; D perhaps matches TRBD2 (5 bases). This CDR3 contains 13 residues. V was pared by 5 bases and J by 13 bases, with 20 bases between. CDR1 is SGHTA and CDR2 is FQGNSA in the germline V gene. Here the CDR3 DNA reads TGTGCCAGCAGCGACGGGGTAAAGACACCCTCGTACTTC. Its protein is CASSDGVKTPSYF.

The chain combines TRBV28 with TRBJ2-3; 14 bases map to TRBD2. Per germline, CDR1 MDHEN and CDR2 SYDVKM. The J segment lost 3 bases and the V segment lost 6 bases, leaving 5 bases of the junction unmatched. There are 16 residues in the CDR3. In nucleotides, the CDR3 is TGTGCCAGCAGCTTGGGACTAGCGGGAGAAACAGATACGCAGTATTTT. Protein: CASSLGLAGETDTQYF.

This chain links TRBV19 with TRBJ1-5, with TRBD1 as a possible D gene (5 bases). V lost 3 bases and J 0 bases, leaving 9 bases between the germline ends. CDR1 LNHDA and CDR2 SQIVND come from the germline V gene (reference sequence). The CDR3 runs 15 residues. Here the CDR3 DNA reads TGTGCCAGTAGTATTCGGGGGTATAGCAATCAGCCCCAGCATTTT. Amino acid sequence: CASSIRGYSNQPQHF.

This chain uses TRBV5-1 with TRBJ2-1; D is possibly TRBD2 (6 bases). V lost 2 bases and J lost 2, with 11 bases in between. The germline V gene encodes CDR1 SGHRS and CDR2 YFSETQ. The CDR3 has 15 residues. The CDR3 region has the DNA TGCGCCAGCAGCTTTGGGGGGAGCCCCTACAATGAGCAGTTCTTC. Translated, it gives CASSFGGSPYNEQFF. Together with reference TRBV5-1 and TRBJ2-1, the CDR3 gives the full variable domain: KAGVTQTPRYLIKTRGQQVTLSCSPISGHRSVSWYQQTPGQGLQFLFEYFSETQRNKGNFPGRFSGRQFSNSRSEMNVSTLELGDSALYLCASSFGGSPYNEQFFGPGTRLTVL.

The chain uses TRBV5-1 and TRBJ2-7; the D gene is possibly TRBD2 (5 bases). This CDR3 has 14 residues. Looked up from germline, CDR1 is SGHRS and CDR2 is YFSETQ. The ends were cut back, 0 bases at V and 5 bases at J, with 12 bases in the middle. For the CDR3, the DNA is TGCGCCAGCAGCTTGGCCGAGGGAGCAGACGAGCAGTACTTC. It specifies CASSLAEGADEQYF.

This chain links TRBV9 with TRBJ2-7; the D gene is possibly TRBD2 (5 bases). This CDR3 has 13 amino acids. Germline CDR1 reads SGDLS; CDR2 reads YYNGEE. The germline V and J ends were trimmed by 0 bases and 5 bases, with 9 bases remaining between them. The CDR3 DNA is TGTGCCAGCAGCGTAGAAGACGGGGACGAGCAGTACTTC. This encodes CASSVEDGDEQYF. The whole variable domain, remainder taken from reference TRBV9 and TRBJ2-7, is DSGVTQTPKHLITATGQRVTLRCSPRSGDLSVYWYQQSLDQGLQFLIQYYNGEERAKGNILERFSAQQFPDLHSELNLSSLELGDSALYFCASSVEDGDEQYFGPGTRLTVT.

The rearrangement joins TRBV15 to TRBJ1-4; a possible D gene is TRBD1 (5 bases). V was clipped by 5 bases and J by 7 bases, with 17 bases between them. CDR3 length: 15 residues. Germline V CDR1 and CDR2: LNHNV, YYDKDF (reference sequence). The CDR3 nucleotides read TGTGCCACCAGCCTCCGGGGACGTCCAGGTGAAAAACTGTTTTTT. Amino acid sequence: CATSLRGRPGEKLFF.